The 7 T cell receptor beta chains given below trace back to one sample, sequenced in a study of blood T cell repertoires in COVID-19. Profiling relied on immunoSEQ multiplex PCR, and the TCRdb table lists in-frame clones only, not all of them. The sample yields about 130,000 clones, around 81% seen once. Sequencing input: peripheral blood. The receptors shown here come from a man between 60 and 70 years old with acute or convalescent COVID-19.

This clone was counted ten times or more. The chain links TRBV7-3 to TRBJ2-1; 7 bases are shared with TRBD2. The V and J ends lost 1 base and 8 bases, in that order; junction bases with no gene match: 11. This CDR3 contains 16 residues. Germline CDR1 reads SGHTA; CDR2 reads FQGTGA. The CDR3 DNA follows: TGTGCCAGCAGCTTAAATCGGCTAGCGGAGGGGCATGAGCAGTTCTTC. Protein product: CASSLNRLAEGHEQFF.

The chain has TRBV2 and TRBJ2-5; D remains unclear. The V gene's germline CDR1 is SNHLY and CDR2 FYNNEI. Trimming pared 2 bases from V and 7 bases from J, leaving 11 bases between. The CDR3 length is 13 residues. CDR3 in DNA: TGTGCCAGCAGTGAATGGCTCCAGTGGACCCAGTACTTC. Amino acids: CASSEWLQWTQYF. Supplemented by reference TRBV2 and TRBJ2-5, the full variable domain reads EPEVTQTPSHQVTQMGQEVILRCVPISNHLYFYWYRQILGQKVEFLVSFYNNEISEKSEIFDDQFSVERPDGSNFTLKIRSTKLEDSAMYFCASSEWLQWTQYFGPGTRLLVL.

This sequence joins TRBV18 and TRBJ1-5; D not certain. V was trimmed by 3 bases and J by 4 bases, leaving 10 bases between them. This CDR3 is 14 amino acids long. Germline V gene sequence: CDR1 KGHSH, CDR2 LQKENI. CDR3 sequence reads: CASSPSVGNQPQHF. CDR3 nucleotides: TGTGCCAGCTCACCCTCGGTCGGGAATCAGCCCCAGCATTTT.

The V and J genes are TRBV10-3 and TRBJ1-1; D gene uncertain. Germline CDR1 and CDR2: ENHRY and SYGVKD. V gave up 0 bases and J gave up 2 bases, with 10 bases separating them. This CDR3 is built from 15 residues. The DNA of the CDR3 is TGTGCCATCAGTGAGTCGGGCTCCATCAACACTGAAGCTTTCTTT. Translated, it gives CAISESGSINTEAFF.

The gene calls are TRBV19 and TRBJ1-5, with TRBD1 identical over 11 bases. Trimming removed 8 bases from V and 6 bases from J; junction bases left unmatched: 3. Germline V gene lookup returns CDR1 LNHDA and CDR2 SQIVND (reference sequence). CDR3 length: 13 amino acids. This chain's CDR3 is CASGQGAVQPQHF. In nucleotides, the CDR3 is TGTGCCAGTGGACAGGGGGCGGTTCAGCCCCAGCATTTT.

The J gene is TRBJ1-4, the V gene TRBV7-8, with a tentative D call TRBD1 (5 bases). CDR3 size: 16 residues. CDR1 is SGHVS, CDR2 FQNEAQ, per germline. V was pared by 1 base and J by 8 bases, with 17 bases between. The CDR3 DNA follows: TGTGCCAGCAGCTTAGGCTTTCGGAAGAAGGGGGAAAAACTGTTTTTT. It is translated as CASSLGFRKKGEKLFF.

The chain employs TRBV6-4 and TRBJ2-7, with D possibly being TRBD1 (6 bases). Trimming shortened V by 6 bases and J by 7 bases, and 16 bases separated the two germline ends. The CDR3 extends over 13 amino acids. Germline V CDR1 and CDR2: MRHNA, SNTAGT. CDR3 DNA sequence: TGTGCCAGCAGCGAAGGGGATACAGGGGAGCAGTACTTC. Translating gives CASSEGDTGEQYF.